Shown below are 22 T cell receptor beta chains from a single sample sequenced in a study of response to subunit inactivated influenza vaccine. TCRdb passed the RT-PCR reads through MiXCR, listing each CDR3 protein once. There are some 570,000 distinct CDR3 sequences in the sample; roughly 12% occur only once, and 8% to 13% lies in the top ten. These data also featured in a second study, about T cells expressing NK-cell markers. That report notes: What made the TCR beta cDNA was 5'RACE template switching with UMIs.

This specimen was PBMCs from blood, taken on the day of vaccination. These receptors were collected from a man aged 45 to 65 who received an inactivated influenza vaccine.

The chain couples TRBV30 to TRBJ1-1; D gene uncertain. The germline V gene encodes CDR1 GTSNPN and CDR2 SVGIG (reference sequence). The ends were cut back, 5 bases at V and 7 bases at J, with 11 bases in the middle. The CDR3 extends over 11 amino acids. The CDR3 coding sequence is TGTGCCTGGTTGGTTGGGGTTGAAGCTTTCTTT. Amino acid sequence: CAWLVGVEAFF.

This clonotype was recorded at least ten times. The chain employs TRBV28 and TRBJ2-1; TRBD2 agrees at 12 bases. This CDR3 has 16 residues. Germline V gives CDR1 MDHEN, CDR2 SYDVKM. The ends lost 4 bases at V and 8 bases at J; junction bases unmatched: 9. Written as DNA, the CDR3 is TGTGCCAGCAGTTCCCTAGCGGGAGGGCATTCCCATGAGCAGTTCTTC. Its protein is CASSSLAGGHSHEQFF.

This clonotype was picked up many times. V gene TRBV5-1 combines with J gene TRBJ2-7; TRBD1 is a possible D gene (5 bases). The CDR3 is 14 residues long. Per germline, CDR1 SGHRS and CDR2 YFSETQ. V was shortened by 4 bases and J by 2 bases, with 13 bases between the two germline ends. The CDR3 loop reads CASSPRVGTYEQYF. The DNA of the CDR3 is TGCGCCAGCAGCCCCAGGGTGGGAACCTACGAGCAGTACTTC.

The chain carries TRBV10-3 and TRBJ2-3; 15 bases are a match to TRBD2. The CDR3 sequence is 15 residues long. V lost 10 bases, J lost 4 bases, and 6 bases stayed unmatched. Germline V gene data show CDR1 as ENHRY and CDR2 as SYGVKD. The CDR3 DNA is TGTGCCACCGGGACTAGCGGGGGGAAGGCAGATACGCAGTATTTT. This translates into CATGTSGGKADTQYF.

This clonotype was detected once. The chain carries TRBV4-3 and TRBJ2-1; D gene uncertain. This CDR3 is 13 amino acids long. Trimming removed 0 bases at V and 9 bases at J, with 9 bases between. Germline V gene data show CDR1 as LGHNA and CDR2 as YSLEER. CDR3 nucleotide sequence: TGCGCCAGCAGCCAAGATTTCTCCAGTGAGCAGTTCTTC. This sequence encodes CASSQDFSSEQFF.

This clonotype was detected a few times. The chain joins TRBV2 to TRBJ2-1; 12 positions agree with TRBD2. From germline, CDR1 is SNHLY and CDR2 FYNNEI. With 8 bases clipped from V and 7 bases from J, the junction kept 9 bases outside the gene matches. The CDR3 spans 15 residues. The chain's CDR3 is CASSSSGRAVNEQFF. CDR3 DNA: TGTGCCAGCTCCTCTAGCGGGAGGGCCGTGAATGAGCAGTTCTTC.

Written as DNA, the CDR3 is TGTGCCAGCAGCTTAGGCGGGGCAGGGTGGCAAGAGACCCAGTACTTC. This codes for CASSLGGAGWQETQYF. This sequence joins TRBV7-2 and TRBJ2-5; the D gene is possibly TRBD2 (6 bases). Germline loops: CDR1 SGHTA, CDR2 FQGNSA. The CDR3 spans 16 residues. The V and J ends lost 1 base and 2 bases respectively, with 14 bases between them.

This chain connects TRBV20-1 to TRBJ2-5, with D uncertain. V gave up 1 base and J gave up 4 bases, with 16 bases separating them. Germline loops: CDR1 DFQATT, CDR2 SNEGSKA (reference sequence). The CDR3 is 15 residues long. The CDR3 protein is CSARVQESTRETQYF. CDR3 DNA sequence: TGCAGTGCTAGAGTTCAGGAAAGTACGAGAGAGACCCAGTACTTC.

This clonotype turned up a few times. The chain joins TRBV14 to TRBJ2-1, with D uncertain. This CDR3 is built from 16 residues. With 2 bases removed from V and 0 bases from J, the gap between germline ends came to 11 bases. In germline, CDR1 is SGHDN, CDR2 FVKESK. The CDR3 nucleotides read TGTGCCAGCAGCCAAAGGCCGGGTAGCTCCTACAATGAGCAGTTCTTC. Translation gives CASSQRPGSSYNEQFF.

The rearrangement uses TRBV20-1 and TRBJ2-1; 8 positions match TRBD2. V lost 6 bases to trimming and J lost 3 bases; unmatched junction nucleotides: 7. There are 14 residues in the CDR3. Germline V CDR1 and CDR2: DFQATT, SNEGSKA (reference sequence). CDR3 in amino acids: CSAVSGSFYNEQFF. The CDR3 region has the DNA TGCAGTGCCGTCAGCGGGAGCTTCTACAATGAGCAGTTCTTC.

This clonotype was seen only a few times. The J gene is TRBJ1-6, the V gene TRBV4-2; a possible D gene is TRBD1 (6 bases). V was cut by 3 bases and J by 7 bases, with 13 bases left in between. The CDR3 runs to 15 residues. The germline V gene encodes CDR1 LGHNA and CDR2 YNFKEQ. CDR3 nucleotides: TGTGCCAGCAGCCAGTCGACACAGGGAAATTCACCCCTCCACTTT. This gives the protein CASSQSTQGNSPLHF.

This clonotype appeared once. Relative to the germline gene, one junction end is altered; a read error may explain this. The chain combines TRBV11-2 with TRBJ2-2; perhaps TRBD2 as D (5 bases). The CDR3 contains 16 residues. Germline CDR1 and CDR2: SGHAT and FQNNGV. As DNA, the CDR3 is TGTACCAGCAGCTCACCGGGGATGATGTACACCGGGGAGCTGTTTTTT. Protein: CTSSSPGMMYTGELFF.

This clonotype was seen at least ten times. The chain employs TRBV14 and TRBJ2-1; TRBD2 agrees at 9 bases. CDR1 SGHDN and CDR2 FVKESK come from the germline V gene. V lost 5 bases, J lost 2 bases, and 4 bases stayed unmatched. The CDR3 has 15 residues. CDR3 DNA sequence: TGTGCCAGCAGCACCTGGACTAGCGCCTACAATGAGCAGTTCTTC. Protein product: CASSTWTSAYNEQFF.

This clonotype appeared a few times. This rearrangement joins TRBV9 to TRBJ2-1; 12 bases match TRBD2. The CDR3 length is 16 residues. The germline V gene encodes CDR1 SGDLS and CDR2 YYNGEE. The V segment lost 2 bases and the J segment 9 bases; nucleotides outside the gene matches: 9. As DNA, the CDR3 is TGTGCCAGCAGCGTTGACCCTAGCGGGAGGGCCTCTGAGCAGTTCTTC. Translated, it gives CASSVDPSGRASEQFF.

This clonotype was recorded a few times. This chain links TRBV11-1 with TRBJ2-1; D uncertain. The CDR3 sequence is 17 residues long. Trimming shortened V by 2 bases and J by 8 bases, and 22 bases separated the two germline ends. Germline values: CDR1 SGHAT, CDR2 FQDESV (reference sequence). DNA for the CDR3: TGTGCCAGCAGCTTAACGGCCTTAGGATTTACAATCTATGAGCAGTTCTTC. Its protein product is CASSLTALGFTIYEQFF.

This clonotype appeared a few times. J is TRBJ2-7 and V is TRBV10-3; TRBD1 matches 8 bases. The V gene end was trimmed by 9 bases and the J gene end by 5 bases; junction bases not matched to a gene: 12. This CDR3 is 14 amino acids long. CDR1 is ENHRY and CDR2 is SYGVKD in the germline V gene. In nucleotides, the CDR3 is TGTGCCATAACAGACAGGGGACGTGTCAACGAGCAGTACTTC. Encoded protein: CAITDRGRVNEQYF.

In this sample, this clonotype turned up a few times. This chain connects TRBV4-3 to TRBJ1-2, with D possibly being TRBD1 (5 bases). The length of the CDR3 is 14 residues. Trimming removed 4 bases at V and 6 bases at J, with 15 bases between. Germline CDR1 reads LGHNA; CDR2 reads YSLEER. CDR3 sequence: CASSPALGAHGYTF. The CDR3 DNA reads TGCGCCAGCAGCCCGGCTCTCGGGGCCCATGGCTACACCTTC.

In this sample, this clonotype turned up a few times. This rearrangement joins TRBV7-2 to TRBJ2-5, with TRBD1 identical over 7 bases. The V gene end was trimmed by 1 base and the J gene end by 2 bases; junction bases not matched to a gene: 4. The germline V gene has CDR1 SGHTA and CDR2 FQGNSA. CDR3 length: 15 amino acids. The CDR3 DNA follows: TGTGCCAGCAGCTTAGGGGGGACAGCTCAAGAGACCCAGTACTTC. This encodes CASSLGGTAQETQYF. Full variable domain (remainder filled in from reference TRBV7-2 and TRBJ2-5): GAGVSQSPSNKVTEKGKDVELRCDPISGHTALYWYRQSLGQGLEFLIYFQGNSAPDKSGLPSDRFSAERTGGSVSTLTIQRTQQEDSAVYLCASSLGGTAQETQYFGPGTRLLVL.

This chain links TRBV3-1 with TRBJ2-1, with TRBD1 matching over 10 bases. The CDR3 covers 19 residues. Trimming cost V 2 bases and J 5 bases; bases outside gene matches: 15. CDR1 is LGHDT and CDR2 is YNNKEL in the germline V gene (reference sequence). CDR3 protein: CASSQTASFGTGVHNEQFF. The DNA of the CDR3 is TGTGCCAGCAGCCAAACTGCGTCTTTCGGGACAGGGGTACACAATGAGCAGTTCTTC.

The chain uses TRBV5-1 and TRBJ2-3, with 9 nucleotides matching TRBD1. From germline, CDR1 is SGHRS and CDR2 YFSETQ. The trim removed 5 bases at V and 6 bases at J, leaving 7 bases unmatched. The length of the CDR3 is 14 residues. DNA for the CDR3: TGCGCCAGCAGGGGATGGACAGGGGAGGATACGCAGTATTTT. Residues: CASRGWTGEDTQYF.

This clonotype was detected ten times or more. This rearrangement joins TRBV24-1 to TRBJ2-1; 11 nucleotides align to TRBD2. The V gene end was trimmed by 5 bases and the J gene end by 0 bases; junction bases not matched to a gene: 8. The CDR3 consists of 18 residues. Germline V gene lookup returns CDR1 KGHDR and CDR2 SFDVKD. CDR3 residues: CATSGLLSGRASYNEQFF. CDR3 nucleotides: TGTGCCACCAGTGGCCTCCTTAGCGGGAGGGCCTCCTACAATGAGCAGTTCTTC.

This clonotype was recorded only once. This chain connects TRBV20-1 to TRBJ2-5; 7 bases agree with TRBD2. From germline, CDR1 is DFQATT and CDR2 SNEGSKA (reference sequence). V shed 0 bases and J 9 bases; nucleotides not matched to a gene: 7. This CDR3 contains 13 residues. CDR3 in amino acids: CSARDTAGSSQYF. The CDR3 DNA is TGCAGTGCTAGAGATACAGCGGGATCGTCCCAGTACTTC.